Included here is one TCR beta chain sequence, with context. Its antigen is unidentified. With 11 bases removed from V and 2 bases from J, the gap between germline ends came to 16 bases. This CDR3 spans 13 amino acids. Germline V gives CDR1 WNHNN, CDR2 SYGVQD (reference sequence). These data originate in a study of Ad26.COV2.S vaccination and SARS-CoV-2 variants. Study at large: Enrollment placed the donor in the COV1001 Ad26.COV2.S trial arm. Study-wide results and caveats: Responses of T cells in total may have been underestimated by the TCR breadth and depth analyses. Substantial post-vaccination breadth of spike-specific CD8+ and CD4+ T cell responses was reported.

This table comes from immunoSEQ multiplex PCR, and its TCRdb copy is limited to in-frame clones, with some not included. The data hold around 450,000 clones, with roughly 90% observed a single time. The sample's treatment: 15 to 20 received Ad26.COV2.S at low or high dose, single or two shots; five or six received placebo; per-sample allocation not given. The samples date from day 63 after the first vaccine or placebo injection. A Boston donor was an adult aged 18-55 years. The origin of this receptor is a person between 18 and 60 years old who received the Ad26.COV2.S COVID-19 vaccine or a placebo. V and J are TRBV10-1 and TRBJ2-7; D is possibly TRBD2 (7 bases). Here the sequenced sample was peripheral blood, taken in a trial of Ad26.COV2.S vaccine versus placebo. CDR3 bases: TGCGCCGGGGGGGGCTGGACAGCCTACGAGCAGTACTTC. Protein: CAGGGWTAYEQYF.